These 15 T cell receptor beta chains share one sample of origin, sequenced in a study of T cells in Graves' hyperthyroidism and ophthalmopathy. Researchers amplified the TCR beta CDR3 regions from RNA transcripts. During a first-round RT-PCR of the TCR CDR3, the HTBI primer set was used. TCRdb re-called the multiplex PCR reads with MiXCR, one entry per CDR3 protein. Of 450,000 to 600,000 distinct CDR3 sequences in the sample, around 15% were seen once. Sequencing was done on a sample of blood. The receptors stem from a woman aged 40 to 50 with Graves' hyperthyroidism.

This sequence joins TRBV20-1 and TRBJ2-2, with 7 nucleotides matching TRBD1. CDR3 length: 15 residues. Looked up from germline, CDR1 is DFQATT and CDR2 is SNEGSKA (reference sequence). The J segment lost 2 bases and the V segment lost 1 base, leaving 4 bases of the junction unmatched. CDR3 residues: CSARVRGINTGELFF. Written as DNA, the CDR3 is TGCAGTGCTAGAGTCAGGGGGATTAACACCGGGGAGCTGTTTTTT.

The chain has TRBV20-1 and TRBJ2-2, with D perhaps TRBD1 (5 bases). Germline lookup yields CDR1 DFQATT and CDR2 SNEGSKA (reference sequence). There are 13 residues in the CDR3. V was clipped by 2 bases and J by 3 bases, with 7 bases between them. The chain's CDR3 is CSARSRDTGELFF. The CDR3 DNA is TGCAGTGCTAGATCCAGGGACACCGGGGAGCTGTTTTTT.

This clonotype was found many times. The germline gene is not matched at one end of the junction; a read error may be the cause. The chain carries TRBV7-7 and TRBJ2-3; the D gene is possibly TRBD2 (6 bases). There are 13 residues in the CDR3. CDR1 is SSHAT, CDR2 FNYEAQ, per germline (reference sequence). CDR3 region: CASSHAEGDTQYF. DNA for the CDR3: TGTGCTAGCAGCCATGCGGAGGGTGATACGCAGTATTTT.

The sample holds many counts of this clonotype. The chain employs TRBV27 and TRBJ2-7; D perhaps matches TRBD2 (5 bases). The germline V gene has CDR1 MNHEY and CDR2 SMNVEV (reference sequence). CDR3 length: 15 residues. V lost 0 bases and J 0 bases, leaving 9 bases between the germline ends. CDR3 residues: CASSLSPLASYEQYF. For the CDR3, the DNA is TGTGCCAGCAGTTTATCACCGCTAGCCTCCTACGAGCAGTACTTC.

The chain combines TRBV28 with TRBJ2-1; 11 bases line up with TRBD2. Germline CDR1 MDHEN, CDR2 SYDVKM. This CDR3 is built from 21 residues. With 5 bases clipped from V and 0 bases from J, the junction kept 18 bases outside the gene matches. The CDR3 DNA reads TGTGCCAGCAGTGACCCCGCCGGGACACCTACTAGCGGGAGCTCCTACAATGAGCAGTTCTTC. Its translation: CASSDPAGTPTSGSSYNEQFF.

The V call is TRBV19, the J call TRBJ2-7, with D perhaps matching TRBD2 (6 bases). Trimming cost V 5 bases and J 3 bases, with 11 bases left between them. Germline loops: CDR1 LNHDA, CDR2 SQIVND (reference sequence). The CDR3 is 13 amino acids. CDR3 sequence: CASSAGLIYEQYF. The CDR3 DNA reads as TGTGCCAGTAGTGCGGGGCTGATCTACGAGCAGTACTTC.

This clonotype appeared many times. V and J are TRBV6-2 or TRBV6-3 and TRBJ2-7; 8 bases are shared with TRBD2. The CDR3 runs 19 residues. Germline V gene sequence: CDR1 MNHEY, CDR2 SVGEGT. V was pared by 5 bases and J by 4 bases, with 22 bases of the junction left unmatched. CDR3 DNA sequence: TGTGCCAGCAGTCCCATAGACCCCGGGCTAGCGGGCCGAAGGTACGAGCAGTACTTC. Amino acids: CASSPIDPGLAGRRYEQYF.

V is TRBV5-1 and J is TRBJ1-6; 7 bases agree with TRBD1. Germline CDR1 SGHRS, CDR2 YFSETQ. The CDR3 has 16 residues. V shed 0 bases and J 9 bases; nucleotides not matched to a gene: 9. The CDR3 reads CASSLATGEGGSPLHF. Written as DNA, the CDR3 is TGCGCCAGCAGCTTGGCTACAGGGGAGGGAGGTTCACCCCTCCACTTT.

This chain joins TRBV29-1 and TRBJ2-3; 13 nucleotides line up with TRBD2. The length of the CDR3 is 18 residues. Unmatched junction bases numbered 13, after V lost 7 bases and J lost 0 bases. The V gene's germline CDR1 is SQVTM and CDR2 ANQGSEA. This CDR3 is CSARGLLAGGGSTDTQYF. Written as DNA, the CDR3 is TGCAGCGCCCGAGGACTACTAGCGGGAGGGGGTAGCACAGATACGCAGTATTTT.

The table lists this clonotype with many counts. V and J are TRBV30 and TRBJ2-5; 8 bases match TRBD1. Unmatched junction bases numbered 2, after V lost 0 bases and J lost 5 bases. Germline assignment: CDR1 GTSNPN and CDR2 SVGIG (reference sequence). The CDR3 is made up of 13 amino acids. CDR3 nucleotides: TGTGCCTGGAGTGTACAGGGGGTGGAGACCCAGTACTTC. Protein product: CAWSVQGVETQYF.

This clonotype occurred a few times. The chain has TRBV27 and TRBJ2-1, with D tentatively TRBD2 (7 bases). Germline lookup yields CDR1 MNHEY and CDR2 SMNVEV (reference sequence). V was cut by 4 bases and J by 3 bases, with 19 bases left in between. This CDR3 is 17 amino acids long. CDR3 bases: TGTGCCAGCAGTTCCTCAGGGGACCGGGGGGACTACAATGAGCAGTTCTTC. Protein product: CASSSSGDRGDYNEQFF.

The V and J genes are TRBV20-1 and TRBJ1-6; perhaps TRBD1 as D (6 bases). The CDR3 runs 15 residues. V dropped 6 bases and J dropped 7 bases, with 19 bases sitting between them. Germline CDR1 reads DFQATT; CDR2 reads SNEGSKA (reference sequence). CDR3 in DNA: TGCAGTGCGGAAGGGACACTCGTTAACAATTCACCCCTCCACTTT. This sequence encodes CSAEGTLVNNSPLHF.

This clonotype was found many times. V is TRBV7-9 and J is TRBJ1-2, with 8 bases aligning to TRBD1. J lost 2 bases, V lost 3 bases, and 8 bases had no gene match. Germline V gene data show CDR1 as SEHNR and CDR2 as FQNEAQ (reference sequence). There are 16 residues in the CDR3. CDR3 protein: CASSFGGTGSNYGYTF. The CDR3 nucleotides are TGTGCCAGCAGCTTTGGCGGGACAGGTTCGAACTATGGCTACACCTTC.

This chain joins TRBV15 and TRBJ1-2, with D possibly TRBD1 on 5 matching bases. The CDR3 has 15 amino acids. The V end was cut by 1 base, the J end by 4 bases, with 13 bases between. CDR1 is LNHNV, CDR2 YYDKDF, per germline (reference sequence). The CDR3 DNA sequence: TGTGCCACCAGCAGAGGGAGAGGGGCAAGCTATGGCTACACCTTC. This sequence encodes CATSRGRGASYGYTF.

CDR3 amino acids: CAGGTGVDSGNTIYF. The CDR3 bases are TGTGCCGGCGGGACAGGGGTTGATTCTGGAAACACCATATATTTT. This chain connects TRBV7-9 to TRBJ1-3; TRBD1 matches 10 bases. There are 15 residues in the CDR3. The V and J ends lost 11 bases and 1 base, in that order; junction bases with no gene match: 8. In germline, CDR1 is SEHNR, CDR2 FQNEAQ (reference sequence).